Following are 26 T cell receptor beta chains from one sample sequenced in a study of cytomegalovirus exposure and HLA in healthy donors. Primers: 60 Vbeta forward and 13 Jbeta reverse. The repertoire was sequenced with immunoSEQ multiplex PCR; TCRdb's copy has only in-frame clones and lacks some. This sample yields 180,000 or so clones, of which nearly 80% are seen a single time; roughly 5.8% belongs to the top ten. The specimen sequenced was PBMCs. The receptors were gathered from a man aged 40-49 years in good health and CMV-seropositive.

The chain uses TRBV28 and TRBJ1-1; 7 nucleotides match TRBD1. Trimming took 6 bases from V and 7 from J; bases not matched to a gene: 8. The CDR3 sequence is 13 residues long. From germline, CDR1 is MDHEN and CDR2 SYDVKM. CDR3 DNA: TGTGCCAGCAGCTATAGAACAGGGGATGAAGCTTTCTTT. Its protein is CASSYRTGDEAFF.

The J gene is TRBJ2-7, the V gene TRBV9; tentative D call: TRBD1 (6 bases). V was pared by 1 base and J by 7 bases, with 18 bases between. CDR1 SGDLS and CDR2 YYNGEE come from the germline V gene. The CDR3 consists of 15 residues. The CDR3 nucleotides are TGTGCCAGCAGCGTAAGCGGTCAGGGGTCCGGGGAGCAGTACTTC. Translation gives CASSVSGQGSGEQYF.

The genes are TRBV11-1 and TRBJ1-1; 7 bases align to TRBD1. This CDR3 spans 15 amino acids. The V gene's germline CDR1 is SGHAT and CDR2 FQDESV (reference sequence). Trimming removed 5 bases from V and 5 bases from J; junction bases left unmatched: 11. The CDR3 sequence: CASSIVQGGSTEAFF. In nucleotides, the CDR3 is TGTGCCAGCAGCATCGTCCAGGGGGGTAGTACTGAAGCTTTCTTT.

The rearrangement joins TRBV27 to TRBJ1-1; the D gene is possibly TRBD1 (5 bases). CDR1 is MNHEY, CDR2 SMNVEV, per germline (reference sequence). CDR3 length: 15 residues. Trimming shortened V by 3 bases and J by 4 bases, and 15 bases separated the two germline ends. CDR3 nucleotide sequence: TGTGCCAGCAGTTTGAACGGGGGTTCTGGCACTGAAGCTTTCTTT. It is translated as CASSLNGGSGTEAFF.

V usage is TRBV18 and J usage is TRBJ2-5; D gene unclear. Trimming removed 2 bases at V and 2 bases at J, with 9 bases between. Germline V gene data show CDR1 as KGHSH and CDR2 as LQKENI. This CDR3 contains 14 residues. The CDR3 DNA reads TGTGCCAGCTCACCAGGAGTTCAACAAGAGACCCAGTACTTC. It is translated as CASSPGVQQETQYF.

The rearrangement uses TRBV6-5 and TRBJ1-4; D gene unclear. The germline gives CDR1 MNHEY, CDR2 SVGAGI. V dropped 3 bases and J dropped 3 bases, with 8 bases sitting between them. The CDR3 runs 14 residues. The CDR3, as DNA: TGTGCCAGCAGTTATCTGGAGGCTAATGAAAAACTGTTTTTT. The encoded protein is CASSYLEANEKLFF.

The chain employs TRBV29-1 and TRBJ2-1; 8 nucleotides line up with TRBD2. Per germline, CDR1 SQVTM and CDR2 ANQGSEA. V lost 3 bases and J lost 4; bases outside the gene matches: 11. The CDR3 spans 16 residues. CDR3 residues: CSVESAGDPLYNEQFF. CDR3 DNA sequence: TGCAGCGTTGAGTCAGCGGGAGACCCCCTTTACAATGAGCAGTTCTTC.

This chain joins TRBV6-5 and TRBJ2-7, with unresolved D. Germline-derived CDR1 and CDR2 are MNHEY and SVGAGI. This CDR3 has 13 amino acids. V lost 5 bases, J lost 0 bases, and 8 bases lay in between. The CDR3 spells CASSETVSYEQYF. The CDR3 DNA sequence: TGTGCCAGCAGTGAAACAGTCTCCTACGAGCAGTACTTC.

This clone was seen a few times. The chain joins TRBV21-1 to TRBJ2-2; no check of the table's D call, TRBD1, against the DNA was made. TRBV21-1 is a documented pseudogene. There are 15 residues in the CDR3. In DNA form, the CDR3 reads TGTGCCAGCAGGTTGGGGACAGCTCACACCGGGGAGCTGTTTTTT. Residues: CASRLGTAHTGELFF.

CDR3 sequence (DNA): TGTGCCAGCAGTACGACTAGCGGCAACACCGGGGAGCTGTTTTTT. It codes for CASSTTSGNTGELFF. The V and J genes are TRBV6-5 and TRBJ2-2, with 9 bases fitting TRBD2. Per the germline V gene, CDR1 is MNHEY and CDR2 is SVGAGI. The CDR3 extends over 15 amino acids. Trimming removed 5 bases from V and 2 bases from J; junction bases left unmatched: 3.

V gene TRBV10-3 combines with J gene TRBJ2-3; possibly TRBD2 for D (9 bases). This CDR3 is 19 amino acids long. Germline CDR1 is ENHRY and CDR2 is SYGVKD. The germline V and J ends were trimmed by 4 bases and 2 bases, with 25 bases remaining between them. The CDR3 nucleotides read TGTGCCATCAGTGGGCCCAGGGGGCATGCTAGCGGGGACACAGATACGCAGTATTTT. Encoded protein: CAISGPRGHASGDTDTQYF.

This sequence joins TRBV9 and TRBJ2-5, with 11 bases aligning to TRBD1. CDR3 size: 15 residues. With 2 bases clipped from V and 2 bases from J, the junction kept 2 bases outside the gene matches. The germline V gene has CDR1 SGDLS and CDR2 YYNGEE. CDR3 coding DNA: TGTGCCAGCAGCGTCGGGACAGGGGGACAAGAGACCCAGTACTTC. Its protein is CASSVGTGGQETQYF.

This clone was seen more than once but under ten times. The genes are TRBV11-2 and TRBJ2-3; possibly TRBD1 for D (6 bases). Germline V gene data show CDR1 as SGHAT and CDR2 as FQNNGV. Trimming shortened V by 5 bases and J by 1 base, and 13 bases separated the two germline ends. The CDR3 runs 15 residues. The CDR3 sequence: CASSLWDTRTDTQYF. CDR3 in DNA: TGTGCCAGCAGCCTATGGGACACTCGCACAGATACGCAGTATTTT.

Only a few counts were recorded for this clone. The gene calls are TRBV28 and TRBJ2-5, with 7 bases identical to TRBD1. Germline V gene data show CDR1 as MDHEN and CDR2 as SYDVKM. The CDR3 has 13 residues. V was pared by 7 bases and J by 3 bases, with 5 bases of the junction left unmatched. The CDR3 spells CASKGAAKETQYF. Here the CDR3 DNA reads TGTGCCAGCAAGGGGGCGGCCAAAGAGACCCAGTACTTC.

This clone is a singleton in its sample. This same CDR3 is encoded by further DNA sequences in the sample. The rearrangement joins TRBV20-1 to TRBJ2-7; D not resolved. This CDR3 is 11 amino acids long. The V gene lost 1 base and the J gene lost 4 bases, with 5 bases spanning the gap. The V gene's germline CDR1 is DFQATT and CDR2 SNEGSKA (reference sequence). CDR3 nucleotide sequence: TGCAGTGCTAGAGGCGGATACGAGCAGTACTTC. It translates to CSARGGYEQYF.

J is TRBJ1-1 and V is TRBV29-1; the D gene is possibly TRBD1 (6 bases). The V and J ends lost 3 bases and 10 bases respectively, with 12 bases between them. The V gene's germline CDR1 is SQVTM and CDR2 ANQGSEA. The CDR3 is made up of 11 amino acids. This CDR3 reads CSVDPGRGAFF. CDR3 bases: TGCAGCGTTGATCCCGGCAGGGGAGCTTTCTTT.

This chain links TRBV7-2 with TRBJ2-7; D unresolved. V gave up 2 bases and J gave up 3 bases, with 8 bases separating them. Germline CDR1 SGHTA, CDR2 FQGNSA. This CDR3 spans 13 amino acids. CDR3 bases: TGTGCCAGCAGCTTACCTCAGGTCTACGAGCAGTACTTC. The encoded protein is CASSLPQVYEQYF.

The rearrangement uses TRBV7-3 and TRBJ2-1; 9 bases agree with TRBD2. Trimming removed 5 bases from V and 2 bases from J; junction bases left unmatched: 7. The CDR3 runs to 16 residues. Per germline, CDR1 SGHTA and CDR2 FQGTGA. Here the CDR3 reads CASSRSGLAPYNEQFF. The CDR3 DNA reads TGTGCCAGCAGCCGGTCGGGACTAGCTCCCTACAATGAGCAGTTCTTC.

The rearrangement joins TRBV28 to TRBJ1-4; 9 bases are shared with TRBD1. J was trimmed by 4 bases and V by 10 bases; bases with no gene match: 4. The CDR3 is 13 amino acids. Germline loops: CDR1 MDHEN, CDR2 SYDVKM. In DNA, the CDR3 is TGTGCCATACAGGGGGCCCTTAATGAAAAACTGTTTTTT. This gives the protein CAIQGALNEKLFF.

The chain carries TRBV7-3 and TRBJ2-1, with 10 bases matching TRBD1. The length of the CDR3 is 15 residues. CDR1 SGHTA and CDR2 FQGTGA come from the germline V gene. V shed 2 bases, J shed 7 bases, and the junction held 5 bases outside the gene matches. CDR3 nucleotide sequence: TGTGCCAGCAGCTTACGCGGACAGGGGGAGAATGAGCAGTTCTTC. Protein sequence: CASSLRGQGENEQFF.

This rearrangement joins TRBV6-1 to TRBJ1-5; D not certain. Germline V CDR1 and CDR2: MNHNS, SASEGT. CDR3 length equals 12 residues. V gave up 5 bases and J gave up 6 bases, with 8 bases separating them. CDR3 in amino acids: CASSIGGQPQHF. CDR3 DNA: TGTGCCAGCAGTATAGGAGGTCAGCCCCAGCATTTT.

On this clone: This same CDR3 is encoded by further DNA sequences in the sample. V usage is TRBV6-6 and J usage is TRBJ1-4, with D hard to call. CDR1 and CDR2 from the germline V gene are MNHNY and SVGAGI (reference sequence). There are 15 residues in the CDR3. V gave up 3 bases and J gave up 0 bases, with 8 bases separating them. CDR3 residues: CASSYVQATNEKLFF. CDR3 coding DNA: TGTGCCAGCAGTTATGTTCAGGCAACTAATGAAAAACTGTTTTTT.

The V gene is TRBV6-6, the J gene TRBJ1-5; 9 nucleotides align to TRBD1. This CDR3 has 16 residues. The V and J ends lost 5 bases and 3 bases, in that order; junction bases with no gene match: 8. Germline V gives CDR1 MNHNY, CDR2 SVGAGI (reference sequence). CDR3 DNA sequence: TGTGCCAGCAGTACCCGGACAGGGGTGTCCAATCAGCCCCAGCATTTT. The encoded protein is CASSTRTGVSNQPQHF.

The V and J genes are TRBV28 and TRBJ2-1; 10 nucleotides agree with TRBD2. The CDR3 totals 13 residues. V lost 3 bases to trimming and J lost 16 bases; unmatched junction nucleotides: 9. Germline loops: CDR1 MDHEN, CDR2 SYDVKM. CDR3 residues: CASSLAVAGGLFF. CDR3 in DNA: TGTGCCAGCAGTTTGGCAGTAGCGGGGGGCTTATTCTTC.

The chain uses TRBV7-9 and TRBJ2-7; 7 nucleotides align to TRBD1. This CDR3 is built from 14 residues. The ends lost 4 bases at V and 2 bases at J; junction bases unmatched: 5. CDR1 SEHNR and CDR2 FQNEAQ come from the germline V gene (reference sequence). The chain's CDR3 is CASSYGQVPYEQYF. The CDR3 nucleotides read TGTGCCAGCAGCTACGGACAGGTCCCCTACGAGCAGTACTTC.

This chain links TRBV19 with TRBJ1-5; D not certain. The CDR3 contains 13 residues. Germline assignment: CDR1 LNHDA and CDR2 SQIVND (reference sequence). Trimming pared 3 bases from V and 4 bases from J, leaving 7 bases between. The CDR3 region is CASSMQINQPQHF. The CDR3 DNA is TGTGCCAGTAGTATGCAGATAAATCAGCCCCAGCATTTT.